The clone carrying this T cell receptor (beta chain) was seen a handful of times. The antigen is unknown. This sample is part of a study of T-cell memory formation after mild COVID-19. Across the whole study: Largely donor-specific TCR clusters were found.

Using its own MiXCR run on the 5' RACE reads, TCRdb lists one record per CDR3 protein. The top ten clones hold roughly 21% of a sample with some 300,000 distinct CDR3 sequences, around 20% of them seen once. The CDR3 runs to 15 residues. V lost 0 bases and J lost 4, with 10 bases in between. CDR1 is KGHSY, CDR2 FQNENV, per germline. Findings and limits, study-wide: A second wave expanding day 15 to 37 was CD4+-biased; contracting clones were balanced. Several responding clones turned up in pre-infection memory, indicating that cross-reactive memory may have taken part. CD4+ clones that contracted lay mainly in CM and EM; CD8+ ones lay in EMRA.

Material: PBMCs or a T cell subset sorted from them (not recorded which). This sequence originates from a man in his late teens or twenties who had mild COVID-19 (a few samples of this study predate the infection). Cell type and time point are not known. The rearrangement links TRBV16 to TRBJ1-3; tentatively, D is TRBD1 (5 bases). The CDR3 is CASSQSSTAGNTIYF. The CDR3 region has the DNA TGTGCCAGCAGCCAATCATCGACAGCAGGAAACACCATATATTTT.